This T cell receptor (beta chain) was profiled in a study of blood T cell repertoires in COVID-19. Study background: There were acute and convalescent COVID-19 samples, and they came from the United States, Italy and Spain. The cDNA or gDNA used as material had been derived from T cells, B-cell-depleted T cells, or PBMCs.

This clone occurred many times. Assay: immunoSEQ multiplex PCR; the TCRdb copy retains only in-frame clones and omits some. The table shows 23,000 or so clones, with 80% to 85% occurring only once. The CDR3 extends over 11 amino acids. Germline CDR1 is LNHDA and CDR2 is SQIVND (reference sequence). Trimming took 4 bases from V and 6 from J, leaving 6 bases between them. This receptor was obtained from a woman over 75 with acute or convalescent COVID-19. The sample consisted of peripheral blood. This rearrangement joins TRBV19 to TRBJ1-2, with D unresolved. CDR3 sequence reads: CASSTGNGYTF. The CDR3 DNA reads TGTGCCAGTAGTACGGGGAATGGCTACACCTTC. Complete variable domain (other parts from reference TRBV19 and TRBJ1-2): DGGITQSPKYLFRKEGQNVTLSCEQNLNHDAMYWYRQDPGQGLRLIYYSQIVNDFQKGDIAEGYSVSREKKESFPLTVTSAQKNPTAFYLCASSTGNGYTFGSGTRLTVV.